This is a list of T cell receptor beta chains from one sample in a study of human CD8 memory T cell subsets. Each CDR3 protein gets one entry in TCRdb, which reprocessed the 5' RACE reads and gives no DNA. The ten top clones account for about a tenth, within a sample of approximately 9,300 distinct CDR3 sequences. The sequenced sample was CD8+ stem-like memory T cells (TSCM and TCM) sorted from PBMCs. All receptors come from a human donor in good health. CDR3s include the opening cysteine and the closing phenylalanine or tryptophan. Some rows have no size entry. The others give once, few or many, or a class for an expanded clone.

v_call	j_call	clone_size	cdr3_aa
TRBV27	TRBJ2-7	NA	CASSSGGQLYEQYF
TRBV24-1	TRBJ2-3	NA	CATSVLGGGGRIDTQYF
TRBV13	TRBJ1-2	medium-sized	CASSLGTGNYGYTF
TRBV28	TRBJ2-2	NA	CASSPGTSAGELFF
TRBV27	TRBJ2-1	medium-sized	CASSPSLAGGSNEQFF
TRBV2	TRBJ2-5	medium-sized	CASSDFQGYVSETQYF
TRBV7-9	TRBJ2-1	NA	CASSPVGTNNNEQFF
TRBV4-3	TRBJ2-3	medium-sized	CASSQDPEVDYTDTQYF
TRBV7-3	TRBJ2-3	NA	CASSLTSPDTQYF
TRBV27	TRBJ1-2	NA	CASSSRTGNGYTF
TRBV20-1	TRBJ2-5	medium-sized	CSARDLDAPGWTQYF
TRBV20-1	TRBJ2-1	medium-sized	CSALGTLSSNEQFF
TRBV12-3/TRBV12-4	TRBJ1-6	NA	CASNKAGANSPLHF
TRBV11-2	TRBJ1-1	NA	CASRRGENTEAFF
TRBV5-4	TRBJ2-3	NA	CASSSDEGQDTDTQYF
TRBV30	TRBJ2-2	NA	CAWRTGNTGELFF
TRBV20-1	TRBJ2-1	NA	CSARDLEGAAYNEQFF
TRBV27	TRBJ2-1	NA	CASSPVSGSFNEQFF
TRBV5-1	TRBJ2-7	NA	CASSLVTGQDYSYEQYF
TRBV29-1	TRBJ2-1	NA	CSVRGGHGYNEQFF
TRBV4-1	TRBJ1-1	medium-sized	CASSPTVGMNTEAFF
TRBV14	TRBJ1-5	NA	CASSQDGGQPQHF
TRBV24-1	TRBJ2-3	NA	CATSPGGTGTDTQYF
TRBV7-9	TRBJ2-7	NA	CASSLEGTIYEQYF
TRBV12-3/TRBV12-4	TRBJ1-1	NA	CASSFGSEAFF
TRBV5-4	TRBJ2-7	NA	CASSLGQMFSYEQYF
TRBV3-1	TRBJ2-5	NA	CASRTVQGYQETQYF
TRBV27	TRBJ2-5	NA	CASSLGGGETQYF
TRBV12-3/TRBV12-4	TRBJ2-7	NA	CASSSTDRGRINEQYF
TRBV4-1	TRBJ1-2	medium-sized	CASSQEQGAASGGYTF
TRBV5-6	TRBJ1-1	NA	CASSLEQIMNTEAFF
TRBV28	TRBJ2-1	NA	CASSQGQEFYNEQFF
TRBV4-1	TRBJ2-1	NA	CASSQESTGSGNEQFF
TRBV12-3/TRBV12-4	TRBJ2-3	NA	CASSLGASANTQYF
TRBV14	TRBJ2-7	NA	CSCYRVYEQYF
TRBV20-1	TRBJ2-7	NA	CSAQTGTEQYF
TRBV12-3/TRBV12-4	TRBJ1-1	NA	CASNTGRAEAFF
TRBV11-3	TRBJ2-1	NA	CASSLGLMPKFF
TRBV6-5	TRBJ2-1	NA	CASSRGTSPYNEQFF
TRBV15	TRBJ2-3	NA	CATSREENTDTQYF
TRBV11-3	TRBJ1-1	NA	CASSVFRGANTEAFF
TRBV7-9	TRBJ2-5	NA	CASSLNRDRGREETQYF
TRBV15	TRBJ1-6	medium-sized	CATSRGQEGSPLHF
TRBV6-5	TRBJ2-3	NA	CASSPRPSTDTQYF